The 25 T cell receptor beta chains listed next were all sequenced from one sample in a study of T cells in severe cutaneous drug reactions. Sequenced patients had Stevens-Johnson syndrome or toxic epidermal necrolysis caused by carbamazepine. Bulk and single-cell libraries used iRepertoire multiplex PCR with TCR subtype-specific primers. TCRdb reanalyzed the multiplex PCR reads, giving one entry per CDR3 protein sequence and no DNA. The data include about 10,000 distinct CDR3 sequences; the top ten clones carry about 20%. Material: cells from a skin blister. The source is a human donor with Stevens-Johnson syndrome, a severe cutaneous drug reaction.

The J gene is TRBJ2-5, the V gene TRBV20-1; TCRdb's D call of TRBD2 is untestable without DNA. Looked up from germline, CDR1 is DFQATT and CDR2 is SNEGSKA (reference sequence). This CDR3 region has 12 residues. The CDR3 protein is CSARGREETQYF.

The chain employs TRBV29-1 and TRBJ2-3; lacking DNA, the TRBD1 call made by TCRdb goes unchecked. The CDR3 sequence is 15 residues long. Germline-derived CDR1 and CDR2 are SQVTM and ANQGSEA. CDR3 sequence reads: CSVRSGQGDTDTQYF.

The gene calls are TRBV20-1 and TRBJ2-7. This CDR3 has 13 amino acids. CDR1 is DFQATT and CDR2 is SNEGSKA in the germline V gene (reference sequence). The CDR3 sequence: CSATKVVGFEQYF.

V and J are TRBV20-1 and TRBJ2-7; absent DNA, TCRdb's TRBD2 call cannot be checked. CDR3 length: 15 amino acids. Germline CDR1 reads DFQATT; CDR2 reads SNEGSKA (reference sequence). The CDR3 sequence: CSASWSGSQSYEQYF.

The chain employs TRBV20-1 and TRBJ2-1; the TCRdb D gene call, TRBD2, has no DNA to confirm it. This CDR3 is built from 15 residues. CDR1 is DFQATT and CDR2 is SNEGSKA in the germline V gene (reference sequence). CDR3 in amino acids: CSAFLLAGVGNEQFF.

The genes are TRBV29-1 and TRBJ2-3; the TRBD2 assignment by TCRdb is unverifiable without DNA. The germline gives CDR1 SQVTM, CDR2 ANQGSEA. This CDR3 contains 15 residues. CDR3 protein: CSVEMGAGNTDTQYF.

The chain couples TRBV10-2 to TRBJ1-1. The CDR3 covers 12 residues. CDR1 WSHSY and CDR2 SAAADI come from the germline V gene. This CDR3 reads CASSGMNTEAFF.

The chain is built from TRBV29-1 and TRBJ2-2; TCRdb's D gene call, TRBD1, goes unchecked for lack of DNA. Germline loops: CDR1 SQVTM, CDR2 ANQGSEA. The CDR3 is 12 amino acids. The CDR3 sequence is CSVTGYTGELFF.

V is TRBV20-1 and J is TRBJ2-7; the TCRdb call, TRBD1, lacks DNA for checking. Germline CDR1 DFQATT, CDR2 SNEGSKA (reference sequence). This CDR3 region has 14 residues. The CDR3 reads CSARGGDRDYEQYF.

The CDR3 loop is CSALTGRIGGEQYF. J is TRBJ2-7 and V is TRBV29-1; the D call of TRBD1 rests on TCRdb alone, since no DNA is present to check it. The CDR3 has 14 residues. The germline CDR1 and CDR2 sequences are SQVTM and ANQGSEA.

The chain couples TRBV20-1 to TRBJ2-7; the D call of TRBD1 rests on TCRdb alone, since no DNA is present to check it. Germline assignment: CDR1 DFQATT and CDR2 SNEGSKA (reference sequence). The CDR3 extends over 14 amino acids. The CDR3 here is CSARIQGRPHEQYF.

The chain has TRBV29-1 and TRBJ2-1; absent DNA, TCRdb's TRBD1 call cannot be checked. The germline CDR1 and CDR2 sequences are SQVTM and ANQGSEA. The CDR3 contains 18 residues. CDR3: CSVTDREGFGRGYNEQFF.

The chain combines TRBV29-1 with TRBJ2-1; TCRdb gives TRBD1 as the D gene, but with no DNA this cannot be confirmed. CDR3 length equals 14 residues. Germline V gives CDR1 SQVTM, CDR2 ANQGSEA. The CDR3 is CSVLGTSEDNEQFF.

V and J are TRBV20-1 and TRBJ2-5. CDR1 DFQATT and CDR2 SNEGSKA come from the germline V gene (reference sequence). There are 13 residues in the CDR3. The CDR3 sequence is CSASQNFQETQYF.

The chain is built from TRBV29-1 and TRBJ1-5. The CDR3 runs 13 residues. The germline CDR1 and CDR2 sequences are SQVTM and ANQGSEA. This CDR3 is CSVELGDNQPQHF.

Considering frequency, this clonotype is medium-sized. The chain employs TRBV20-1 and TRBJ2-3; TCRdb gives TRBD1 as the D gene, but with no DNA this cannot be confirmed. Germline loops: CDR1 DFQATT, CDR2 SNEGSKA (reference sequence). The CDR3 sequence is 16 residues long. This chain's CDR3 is CSAAGRGLSRTDTQYF.

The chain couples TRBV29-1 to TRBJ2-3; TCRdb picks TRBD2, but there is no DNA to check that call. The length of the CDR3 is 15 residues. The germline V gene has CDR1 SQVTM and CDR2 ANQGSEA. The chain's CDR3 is CSVEWASGRADTQYF.

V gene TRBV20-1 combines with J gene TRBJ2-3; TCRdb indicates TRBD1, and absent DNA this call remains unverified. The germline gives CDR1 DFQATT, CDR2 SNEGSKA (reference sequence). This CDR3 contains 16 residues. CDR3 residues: CSARDFRGPGTDTQYF.

The CDR3 loop is CSARDIGTSKGAQYF. V usage is TRBV20-1 and J usage is TRBJ2-5; the D call from TCRdb, TRBD2, cannot be confirmed without DNA. This CDR3 region has 15 residues. Per the germline V gene, CDR1 is DFQATT and CDR2 is SNEGSKA (reference sequence).

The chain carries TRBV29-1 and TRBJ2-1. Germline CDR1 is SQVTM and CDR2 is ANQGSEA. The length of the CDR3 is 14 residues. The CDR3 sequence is CSVVERNSYNEQFF.

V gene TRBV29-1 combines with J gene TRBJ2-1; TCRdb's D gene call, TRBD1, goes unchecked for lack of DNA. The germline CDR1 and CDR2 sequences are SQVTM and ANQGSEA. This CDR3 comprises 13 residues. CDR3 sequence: CSSRTEQYNEQFF.

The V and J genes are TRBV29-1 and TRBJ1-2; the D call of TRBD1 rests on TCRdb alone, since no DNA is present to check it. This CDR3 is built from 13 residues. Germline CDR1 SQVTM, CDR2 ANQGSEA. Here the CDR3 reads CSVERRQGRIVTF. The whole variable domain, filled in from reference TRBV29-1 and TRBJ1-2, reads SAVISQKPSRDICQRGTSLTIQCQVDSQVTMMFWYRQQPGQSLTLIATANQGSEATYESGFVIDKFPISRPNLTFSTLTVSNMSPEDSSIYLCSVERRQGRIVTFGSGTRLTVV.

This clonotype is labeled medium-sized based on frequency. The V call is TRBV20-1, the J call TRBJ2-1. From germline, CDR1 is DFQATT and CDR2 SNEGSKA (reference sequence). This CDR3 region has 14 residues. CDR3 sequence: CSAPKQGSYNEQFF.

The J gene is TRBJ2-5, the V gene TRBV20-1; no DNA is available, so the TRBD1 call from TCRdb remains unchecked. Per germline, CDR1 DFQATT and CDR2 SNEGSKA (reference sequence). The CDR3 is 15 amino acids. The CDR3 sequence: CSARTGQNIQETQYF.

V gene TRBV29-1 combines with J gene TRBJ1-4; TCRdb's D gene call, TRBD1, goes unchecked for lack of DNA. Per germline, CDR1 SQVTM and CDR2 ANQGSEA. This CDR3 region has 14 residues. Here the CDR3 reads CSVVRAGSNEKLFF.